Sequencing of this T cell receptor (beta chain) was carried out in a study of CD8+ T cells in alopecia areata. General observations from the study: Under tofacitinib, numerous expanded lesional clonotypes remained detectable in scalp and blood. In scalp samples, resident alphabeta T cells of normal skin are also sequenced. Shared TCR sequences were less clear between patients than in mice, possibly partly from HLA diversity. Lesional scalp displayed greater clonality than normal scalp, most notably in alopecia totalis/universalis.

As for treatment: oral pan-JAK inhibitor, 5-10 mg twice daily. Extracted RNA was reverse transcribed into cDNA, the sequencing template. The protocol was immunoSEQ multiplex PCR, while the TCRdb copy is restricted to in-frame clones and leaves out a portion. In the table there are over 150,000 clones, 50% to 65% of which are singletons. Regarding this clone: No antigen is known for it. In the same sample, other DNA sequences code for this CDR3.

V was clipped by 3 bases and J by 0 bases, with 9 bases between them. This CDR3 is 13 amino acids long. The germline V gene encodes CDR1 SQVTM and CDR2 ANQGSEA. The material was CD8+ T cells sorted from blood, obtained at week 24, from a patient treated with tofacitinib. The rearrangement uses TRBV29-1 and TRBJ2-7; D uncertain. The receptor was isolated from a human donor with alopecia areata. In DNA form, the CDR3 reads TGCAGCGTTGAGGACGGAAACTCCTACGAGCAGTACTTC. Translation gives CSVEDGNSYEQYF.